This T cell receptor beta chain was observed in a study of immune heterogeneity within non-small cell lung tumors. This CDR3 contains 13 residues. Trimming removed 8 bases from V and 3 bases from J, with 14 bases in between. From germline, CDR1 is MNHNS and CDR2 SASEGT. Multiplex PCR amplified the TCR beta CDR3 region. Its first round ran for approximately 10 cycles with 32 V and 13 J primers. TCRdb analysed the multiplex PCR reads with MiXCR anew, one entry per CDR3 protein. The sample carries several thousand distinct CDR3 sequences, 52% recorded once. Bulk tumor genomic DNA was the template, and each sample received 550 to 650 ng. Several far-apart biopsies were taken per primary tumor during surgery. Curative surgical treatment was performed in patients who had newly diagnosed, untreated non-small cell lung cancer.

The V and J genes are TRBV6-1 and TRBJ2-7; D might be TRBD1 (6 bases). The sequenced sample was lung tumor tissue. This receptor was identified in a man aged 60-69 years with non-small cell lung cancer. CDR3 in amino acids: CASGQTKNYEQYF. CDR3 nucleotide sequence: TGTGCCAGCGGACAGACAAAGAACTACGAGCAGTACTTC.